Presented here are 30 T cell receptor beta chains from one specimen sequenced in a study of cytomegalovirus exposure and HLA in healthy donors. The primer mix had 60 Vbeta and 13 Jbeta primers. The data were produced by immunoSEQ multiplex PCR, yet TCRdb's version contains in-frame clones alone and is incomplete. The repertoire consists of under 200,000 clones, with almost 80% occurring once and the leading ten covering about 1.3%. Sequenced input: PBMCs. These receptor sequences come from a man younger than 45 in good health and CMV-seronegative.

V is TRBV28 and J is TRBJ2-1; tentative D call: TRBD2 (5 bases). Germline CDR1 is MDHEN and CDR2 is SYDVKM. V was cut by 5 bases and J by 1 base, with 12 bases left in between. The CDR3 covers 15 residues. The CDR3 region has the DNA TGTGCCAGCAGTACAGCGGCGGTGTCCTACAATGAGCAGTTCTTC. Translated, it gives CASSTAAVSYNEQFF. Combining the CDR3 with reference TRBV28 and TRBJ2-1 gives the whole variable domain DVKVTQSSRYLVKRTGEKVFLECVQDMDHENMFWYRQDPGLGLRLIYFSYDVKMKEKGDIPEGYSVSREKKERFSLILESASTNQTSMYLCASSTAAVSYNEQFFGPGTRLTVL.

The chain has TRBV7-2 and TRBJ2-1; the match to TRBD2 covers 13 bases. The V segment lost 6 bases and the J segment 6 bases; nucleotides outside the gene matches: 11. The CDR3 contains 17 residues. CDR1 is SGHTA and CDR2 is FQGNSA in the germline V gene. CDR3 region: CASRYTLAGGRFNEQFF. The CDR3 DNA reads as TGTGCCAGCAGATACACACTAGCGGGGGGGAGGTTCAATGAGCAGTTCTTC.

J is TRBJ2-2 and V is TRBV7-9; D not resolved. The CDR3 covers 13 residues. Germline V gene data show CDR1 as SEHNR and CDR2 as FQNEAQ (reference sequence). Trimming removed 4 bases at V and 5 bases at J, with 8 bases between. The CDR3 loop reads CASSWSRTGELFF. The DNA of the CDR3 is TGTGCCAGCAGCTGGTCGCGAACCGGGGAGCTGTTTTTT.

The CDR3 nucleotides are TGTGCCAGCAGTGTTTCACTAGCGGGAGCCGCCGGGGAGCTGTTTTTT. Its protein is CASSVSLAGAAGELFF. The chain joins TRBV6-1 to TRBJ2-2; the match to TRBD2 covers 11 bases. Germline lookup yields CDR1 MNHNS and CDR2 SASEGT. This CDR3 is built from 16 residues. V was clipped by 4 bases and J by 6 bases; unmatched bases: 7.

The V gene is TRBV11-2, the J gene TRBJ2-3, with D tentatively TRBD2 (6 bases). Germline V lookup: CDR1 SGHAT, CDR2 FQNNGV. The V end was cut by 1 base, the J end by 4 bases, with 18 bases between. The CDR3 covers 17 residues. This CDR3 is CASSLVSSRGWADTQYF. DNA for the CDR3: TGTGCCAGCAGCTTAGTATCGTCCCGGGGGTGGGCAGATACGCAGTATTTT. Filled out from reference TRBV11-2 and TRBJ2-3, the complete variable domain reads EAGVAQSPRYKIIEKRQSVAFWCNPISGHATLYWYQQILGQGPKLLIQFQNNGVVDDSQLPKDRFSAERLKGVDSTLKIQPAKLEDSAVYLCASSLVSSRGWADTQYFGPGTRLTVL.

The rearrangement links TRBV4-2 to TRBJ2-5, with 8 bases aligning to TRBD2. The J call may be mistaken, given a closer DNA end match to TRBJ2-7. The CDR3 is 16 residues long. The germline V gene has CDR1 LGHNA and CDR2 YNFKEQ. The CDR3 DNA sequence: TGTGCCAGCAGCCAAACGGGGGGGGGAGGCGAATACGAGCAGTACTTC. Translated, it gives CASSQTGGGGEYEQYF.

The CDR3 loop reads CASSFYAGELFF. The CDR3 DNA reads as TGTGCCAGCAGCTTTTATGCCGGGGAGCTGTTTTTT. This chain joins TRBV7-9 and TRBJ2-2; D unclear. The V gene's germline CDR1 is SEHNR and CDR2 FQNEAQ (reference sequence). Trimming took 3 bases from V and 6 from J, leaving 5 bases between them. CDR3 length: 12 residues.

This chain connects TRBV19 to TRBJ2-3, with a weak D call TRBD2 (6 bases). There are 16 residues in the CDR3. Germline CDR1 is LNHDA and CDR2 is SQIVND (reference sequence). V was clipped by 4 bases and J by 4 bases, with 18 bases between them. CDR3 nucleotides: TGTGCCAGTAGTAAAGTGGCGGGGCCCTACCCAGATACGCAGTATTTT. Encoded protein: CASSKVAGPYPDTQYF.

This clone was recorded a few times. The rearrangement uses TRBV30 and TRBJ2-5, with 8 nucleotides matching TRBD2. Unmatched junction bases numbered 11, after V lost 7 bases and J lost 4 bases. The CDR3 has 14 residues. Per germline, CDR1 GTSNPN and CDR2 SVGIG (reference sequence). The CDR3 nucleotides read TGTGCCTTACTAGTGCTAGCGGGTAGAGAGACCCAGTACTTC. Its protein is CALLVLAGRETQYF.

The V and J genes are TRBV5-1 and TRBJ1-2; 7 bases agree with TRBD1. The CDR3 sequence is 14 residues long. The V gene end was trimmed by 1 base and the J gene end by 6 bases; junction bases not matched to a gene: 6. Germline-derived CDR1 and CDR2 are SGHRS and YFSETQ. CDR3 sequence reads: CASSLTTGQDGYTF. The CDR3 DNA reads as TGCGCCAGCAGCTTGACGACAGGGCAGGATGGCTACACCTTC.

The rearrangement uses TRBV12-1 and TRBJ1-6; no DNA check was done on the table's D call, TRBD1. TRBV12-1 is recorded as a pseudogene. There are 16 residues in the CDR3. The CDR3 nucleotides are TGTGCCAGCAGCTCCTACCAGGGTGGGTATAATTCACCCCTCCACTTT. Translating it yields CASSSYQGGYNSPLHF.

This rearrangement joins TRBV5-1 to TRBJ2-3; TRBD2 agrees at 8 bases. The CDR3 covers 14 residues. J lost 5 bases, V lost 4 bases, and 6 bases had no gene match. Per the germline V gene, CDR1 is SGHRS and CDR2 is YFSETQ. CDR3 DNA: TGCGCCAGCAGCCCGGGGGGGGCGGGAGATACGCAGTATTTT. As protein: CASSPGGAGDTQYF. The variable domain in full, with the rest retrieved from reference TRBV5-1 and TRBJ2-3, is KAGVTQTPRYLIKTRGQQVTLSCSPISGHRSVSWYQQTPGQGLQFLFEYFSETQRNKGNFPGRFSGRQFSNSRSEMNVSTLELGDSALYLCASSPGGAGDTQYFGPGTRLTVL.

The chain employs TRBV2 and TRBJ2-7; D remains unclear. From germline, CDR1 is SNHLY and CDR2 FYNNEI. The CDR3 contains 14 residues. V was pared by 1 base and J by 0 bases, with 7 bases between. The CDR3 sequence is CASSEDSSSYEQYF. The CDR3 coding sequence is TGTGCCAGCAGTGAAGATTCGAGCTCCTACGAGCAGTACTTC.

The chain employs TRBV5-4 and TRBJ2-7; maybe TRBD1 (5 bases). The V gene lost 2 bases and the J gene lost 6 bases, with 15 bases spanning the gap. CDR1 is SGHNT and CDR2 is YYREEE in the germline V gene (reference sequence). The CDR3 has 14 amino acids. The CDR3 nucleotides read TGTGCCAGCAGCTTATGGGCAGGTCAGGGCGAGCAGTACTTC. It is translated as CASSLWAGQGEQYF.

The rearrangement links TRBV27 to TRBJ2-7, with 10 bases matching TRBD1. Germline CDR1 MNHEY, CDR2 SMNVEV (reference sequence). The CDR3 covers 15 residues. Unmatched junction bases numbered 10, after V lost 5 bases and J lost 6 bases. The CDR3 region has the DNA TGTGCCAGCAGTCGAGCGCGACAGGGGGCGTCCGAGCAGTACTTC. This translates into CASSRARQGASEQYF.

V gene TRBV9 combines with J gene TRBJ1-1; 12 nucleotides agree with TRBD1. Germline lookup yields CDR1 SGDLS and CDR2 YYNGEE. The CDR3 is 18 amino acids. V trimming: 3 bases; J trimming: 3 bases; junction bases outside the gene matches: 12. CDR3 DNA: TGTGCCAGCAGCGAGCCCGGGACAGGGGGCCGAATATACACTGAAGCTTTCTTT. Its protein product is CASSEPGTGGRIYTEAFF.

The J gene is TRBJ1-6, the V gene TRBV6-1, with D unresolved. The CDR3 consists of 12 residues. Trimming shortened V by 10 bases and J by 7 bases, and 11 bases separated the two germline ends. Germline CDR1 is MNHNS and CDR2 is SASEGT. CDR3 sequence: CATRGGNSPLHF. The CDR3 DNA sequence: TGTGCCACCCGGGGAGGGAATTCACCCCTCCACTTT.

V usage is TRBV7-9 and J usage is TRBJ1-2; tentatively, D is TRBD1 (6 bases). The CDR3 totals 13 residues. Trimming took off 5 bases at V and 8 bases at J, with 15 bases between the two ends. Germline V gives CDR1 SEHNR, CDR2 FQNEAQ (reference sequence). The CDR3 DNA sequence: TGTGCCAGCAGCGGACGAGGGGGTGAGGGCTACACCTTC. Encoded protein: CASSGRGGEGYTF.

This clone appeared a few times. This chain connects TRBV19 to TRBJ2-3; a weak D match, TRBD2 (6 bases). This CDR3 region has 15 residues. V shed 4 bases and J shed 0 bases, with 11 bases lying between them. In germline, CDR1 is LNHDA, CDR2 SQIVND (reference sequence). As DNA, the CDR3 is TGTGCCAGTAGTAGGTTGGGGACTAGCACAGATACGCAGTATTTT. Its protein product is CASSRLGTSTDTQYF.

This chain connects TRBV4-1 to TRBJ2-2; 9 bases agree with TRBD2. Germline CDR1 reads MGHRA; CDR2 reads YSYEKL. The CDR3 is made up of 15 amino acids. V was clipped by 3 bases and J by 6 bases; unmatched bases: 5. CDR3 region: CASSHRGGAAGELFF. The CDR3 nucleotides read TGCGCCAGCAGCCATCGCGGGGGGGCGGCCGGGGAGCTGTTTTTT.

The rearrangement links TRBV7-9 to TRBJ1-2; D is uncertain. The germline V gene encodes CDR1 SEHNR and CDR2 FQNEAQ (reference sequence). V shed 5 bases and J shed 4 bases, with 11 bases lying between them. The CDR3 consists of 13 residues. The CDR3 region is CASSPQILYGYTF. As DNA, the CDR3 is TGTGCCAGCAGCCCTCAGATCCTCTATGGCTACACCTTC.

This clone appeared a single time. This chain links TRBV5-4 with TRBJ2-3; D is possibly TRBD2 (5 bases). V lost 0 bases and J lost 0, with 11 bases in between. The CDR3 has 16 residues. Germline CDR1 reads SGHNT; CDR2 reads YYREEE (reference sequence). CDR3 nucleotides: TGTGCCAGCAGCTTGGCCCCGGGGATGAGCACAGATACGCAGTATTTT. Protein: CASSLAPGMSTDTQYF. The variable domain in full, with the rest retrieved from reference TRBV5-4 and TRBJ2-3, is ETGVTQSPTHLIKTRGQQVTLRCSSQSGHNTVSWYQQALGQGPQFIFQYYREEENGRGNFPPRFSGLQFPNYSSELNVNALELDDSALYLCASSLAPGMSTDTQYFGPGTRLTVL.

The CDR3 region is CASSKETGTNEKLFF. The CDR3, as DNA: TGTGCCAGCAGTAAAGAGACAGGCACAAATGAAAAACTGTTTTTT. The chain employs TRBV25-1 and TRBJ1-4; possibly TRBD1 for D (6 bases). The length of the CDR3 is 15 residues. V was shortened by 5 bases and J by 5 bases, with 15 bases between the two germline ends. Germline loops: CDR1 MGHDK, CDR2 SYGVNS.

This chain links TRBV5-4 with TRBJ2-5; perhaps TRBD2 as D (5 bases). V lost 4 bases to trimming and J lost 1 base, with 17 bases between them. CDR1 is SGHNT, CDR2 YYREEE, per germline (reference sequence). The CDR3 is 16 residues long. This chain's CDR3 is CASSTDYESFQETQYF. Written as DNA, the CDR3 is TGTGCCAGCAGCACCGACTATGAAAGTTTCCAAGAGACCCAGTACTTC.

The chain recombines TRBV5-1 with TRBJ2-2; TRBD2 agrees at 9 bases. V shed 6 bases, J shed 5 bases, and the junction held 20 bases outside the gene matches. The length of the CDR3 is 19 residues. Germline lookup yields CDR1 SGHRS and CDR2 YFSETQ. The CDR3 reads CASTLTPTSGVLGTGELFF. DNA for the CDR3: TGCGCCAGCACCCTTACCCCGACTAGCGGTGTACTAGGGACCGGGGAGCTGTTTTTT.

The chain employs TRBV5-5 and TRBJ2-7; D is uncertain. Trimming removed 2 bases at V and 0 bases at J, with 9 bases between. The CDR3 has 14 amino acids. Germline V gene sequence: CDR1 SGHKS, CDR2 YYEKEE (reference sequence). CDR3 in amino acids: CASSFLGSSYEQYF. In DNA, the CDR3 is TGTGCCAGCAGCTTTCTGGGCAGCTCCTACGAGCAGTACTTC.

The V and J genes are TRBV19 and TRBJ1-6; maybe TRBD1 (5 bases). Germline V gives CDR1 LNHDA, CDR2 SQIVND (reference sequence). This CDR3 comprises 19 residues. The V gene lost 4 bases and the J gene lost 7 bases, with 26 bases spanning the gap. In DNA form, the CDR3 reads TGTGCCAGTAGTACACCCCCTGTCCGCCGACAGACCGCGAATTCACCCCTCCACTTT. This encodes CASSTPPVRRQTANSPLHF.

The chain links TRBV2 to TRBJ2-1; 10 bases agree with TRBD1. CDR3 length equals 15 residues. Per germline, CDR1 SNHLY and CDR2 FYNNEI. The J segment lost 4 bases and the V segment lost 6 bases, leaving 6 bases of the junction unmatched. The CDR3 loop is CASRGDRGQYNEQFF. The CDR3 nucleotides are TGTGCCAGCAGGGGGGACAGGGGCCAATACAATGAGCAGTTCTTC.

The chain uses TRBV7-9 and TRBJ2-3; tentative D call: TRBD2 (6 bases). The germline CDR1 and CDR2 sequences are SEHNR and FQNEAQ (reference sequence). The ends were cut back, 3 bases at V and 2 bases at J, with 21 bases in the middle. This CDR3 is 18 amino acids long. This chain's CDR3 is CASSFLGLGGRYTDTQYF. In DNA, the CDR3 is TGTGCCAGCAGCTTCCTAGGGCTGGGGGGTAGATACACAGATACGCAGTATTTT.

The V call is TRBV19, the J call TRBJ1-2, with 9 bases identical to TRBD1. Germline V CDR1 and CDR2: LNHDA, SQIVND (reference sequence). The CDR3 covers 19 residues. Trimming removed 3 bases from V and 4 bases from J; junction bases left unmatched: 18. In DNA, the CDR3 is TGTGCCAGTAGTATGGAACCCCGGGACAGGGCTTTAGTGGGCTATGGCTACACCTTC. Residues: CASSMEPRDRALVGYGYTF.